The rows below give T cell receptor beta chains drawn from one sample of a study of blood T cell repertoires in COVID-19. The table came from immunoSEQ multiplex PCR; TCRdb's copy has only in-frame clones and leaves some out. The sample carries approximately 310,000 clones, approximately 89% recorded once. Sequences were obtained from peripheral blood. The receptors were gathered from a woman between 45 and 65 years old who had recovered from COVID-19. Both conserved end residues are trimmed from each CDR3. Each record gives: D gene, J gene, V gene, CDR3 protein. The D gene is left open where the match is weak.

TRBD1 | TRBJ2-5 | TRBV19 | ASSTHPRDRVRETQY
- | TRBJ1-2 | TRBV3-1/TRBV3-2 | ASSGDPRLWLHY
- | TRBJ2-1 | TRBV20-1 | SASSVRGYNEQF
- | TRBJ2-2 | TRBV19 | ASSIRGSGRTTGELF
TRBD1 | TRBJ2-3 | TRBV11-2 | ASSSRDSHTDTQY
TRBD1 | TRBJ1-2 | TRBV6-5 | ASSRDRVRVGYT
TRBD1 | TRBJ1-3 | TRBV6-5 | ASSLGGRGSGNTIY
TRBD1 | TRBJ1-1 | TRBV28 | ASSDPGTGHAEAF
- | TRBJ2-7 | TRBV19 | ASSLGTGGSYEQY
- | TRBJ1-5 | TRBV20-1 | SASLGDQPQH
TRBD1 | TRBJ1-2 | TRBV12-3/TRBV12-4 | ASSLGQGAWT
TRBD1 | TRBJ1-1 | TRBV6-5 | ASSADRQNTEAF
- | TRBJ2-5 | TRBV7-2 | ASRLDRRGSKETQY
TRBD2 | TRBJ2-7 | TRBV4-1 | ASSPRGGSFYEQY
TRBD1 | TRBJ2-7 | TRBV3-1/TRBV3-2 | ASSPTLRDRGDEQY
- | TRBJ2-5 | TRBV6-1 | ASSEAPMYQETQY
TRBD1 | TRBJ2-4 | TRBV4-1 | ASSQGQGIAKNIQY
TRBD2 | TRBJ2-7 | TRBV7-2 | ASSLVLAGTYEQY
TRBD2 | TRBJ2-3 | TRBV4-1 | ASSRVAGGYTDTQY
- | TRBJ1-4 | TRBV30 | AWSAQANEKLF
TRBD2 | TRBJ2-7 | TRBV28 | ASSGRTSGVVDEQY
- | TRBJ2-7 | TRBV30 | ACPRGGTRDEQY
TRBD1 | TRBJ1-1 | TRBV27 | ASVRDRRKNTEAF
- | TRBJ2-1 | TRBV18 | ASSPPQGGVLYNEQF
TRBD1 | TRBJ2-5 | TRBV4-3 | ASSREDRAQETQY
- | TRBJ2-6 | TRBV9 | ASSVAVSGANVLT
- | TRBJ1-2 | TRBV30 | AWSVGTGYT
- | TRBJ1-1 | TRBV3-1/TRBV3-2 | ASSQTQEAF
- | TRBJ1-2 | TRBV27 | ASSFLQGNYGYT
- | TRBJ1-5 | TRBV21-1 | ASSKAGGGNQPQH
TRBD2 | TRBJ2-2 | TRBV19 | ASRTSGGGELF